The rows below give T cell receptor beta chains drawn from one sample of a study of shared clonotypes between healthy human individuals. Some clones are missing from TCRdb's copy, which holds only in-frame ones; the method was immunoSEQ multiplex PCR. Of approximately 2.4 million clones listed, more than 90% were seen once; the top ten hold roughly 0.13%. Sequencing was performed on naive CD4+ T cells sorted from blood. These receptors all come from a young man in good health. CDR3s include the opening cysteine and the closing phenylalanine or tryptophan. Each record gives: CDR3 protein, CDR3 DNA, D gene, J gene, clone size, V gene. D genes are given only for firm matches. The size field is filled for only some rows; it gives once, few, many or a size class.

CDR3: CASSYGDRVNTEAFF
DNA: TGTGCCAGCAGTTATGGGGACAGGGTGAACACTGAAGCTTTCTTT
D: TRBD1
J: TRBJ1-1
size: .
V: TRBV28

CDR3: CASSRGTIGANVLTF
DNA: TGTGCCAGTAGCCGGGGGACTATTGGGGCCAACGTCCTGACTTTC
D: TRBD2
J: TRBJ2-6
size: .
V: TRBV19

CDR3: CAISAGYEQYF
DNA: TGTGCCATCAGTGCTGGATACGAGCAGTACTTC
D: .
J: TRBJ2-7
size: .
V: TRBV10-3

CDR3: CASNPGQGANEKLFF
DNA: TGTGCCAGCAACCCGGGACAGGGGGCTAATGAAAAACTGTTTTTT
D: TRBD1
J: TRBJ1-4
size: .
V: TRBV6-6

CDR3: CASSAGQENTEAFF
DNA: TGTGCCAGCAGCGCGGGACAGGAGAACACTGAAGCTTTCTTT
D: TRBD1
J: TRBJ1-1
size: few
V: TRBV7-3

CDR3: CASQSTSGVEAFF
DNA: TGTGCCAGCCAATCCACCTCAGGGGTTGAAGCTTTCTTT
D: .
J: TRBJ1-1
size: .
V: TRBV6-1

CDR3: CASSPTLETQYF
DNA: TGCGCCAGCAGCCCCACATTGGAGACCCAGTACTTC
D: .
J: TRBJ2-5
size: .
V: TRBV5-1

CDR3: CSVGPGQGRTEAFF
DNA: TGCAGCGTTGGACCGGGACAGGGAAGAACTGAAGCTTTCTTT
D: TRBD1
J: TRBJ1-1
size: .
V: TRBV29-1

CDR3: CASSPQGQSTEAFF
DNA: TGTGCCAGCTCACCTCAGGGACAGAGCACTGAAGCTTTCTTT
D: TRBD1
J: TRBJ1-1
size: .
V: TRBV18

CDR3: CASSYRQEAIKETQYF
DNA: TGTGCCAGCAGCTACCGACAGGAGGCGATTAAAGAGACCCAGTACTTC
D: .
J: TRBJ2-5
size: .
V: TRBV7-9

CDR3: CASSRTGGGVDTQYF
DNA: TGTGCCAGCAGCCGGACAGGGGGTGGGGTAGATACGCAGTATTTT
D: TRBD1
J: TRBJ2-3
size: .
V: TRBV5-4

CDR3: CATRTSGGGNEQFF
DNA: TGTGCCACGAGGACTAGCGGGGGAGGCAATGAGCAGTTCTTC
D: TRBD2
J: TRBJ2-1
size: .
V: TRBV19

CDR3: CASSSGLIYEQYF
DNA: TGTGCCAGCAGTTCCGGACTGATCTACGAGCAGTACTTC
D: .
J: TRBJ2-7
size: .
V: TRBV28

CDR3: CASSPRRNYYTEAFF
DNA: TGTGCCAGCTCACCAAGGAGGAACTACTACACTGAAGCTTTCTTT
D: .
J: TRBJ1-1
size: .
V: TRBV18

CDR3: CAWSLGLQETQYF
DNA: TGTGCCTGGAGCCTGGGACTTCAAGAGACCCAGTACTTC
D: .
J: TRBJ2-5
size: .
V: TRBV30

CDR3: CALAGLYNEQFF
DNA: TGTGCCTTGGCGGGTTTATACAATGAGCAGTTCTTC
D: .
J: TRBJ2-1
size: .
V: TRBV30

CDR3: CSVSGTSGSTDTQYF
DNA: TGCAGCGTCTCCGGGACTAGCGGGAGCACAGATACGCAGTATTTT
D: TRBD2
J: TRBJ2-3
size: .
V: TRBV29-1

CDR3: CASSPLGQKGNTIYF
DNA: TGTGCCAGCAGCCCCCTCGGCCAGAAAGGAAACACCATATATTTT
D: .
J: TRBJ1-3
size: .
V: TRBV7-8

CDR3: CASIPGQSYQETQYF
DNA: TGTGCCAGCATTCCCGGACAGTCGTACCAAGAGACCCAGTACTTC
D: .
J: TRBJ2-5
size: .
V: TRBV6-6

CDR3: CASSSRTSGGPYNEQFF
DNA: TGTGCCAGCAGCTCCAGGACTAGCGGGGGCCCATACAATGAGCAGTTCTTC
D: TRBD2
J: TRBJ2-1
size: .
V: TRBV9

CDR3: CASSPFSSPQETQYF
DNA: TGTGCCAGCTCACCTTTTTCAAGTCCTCAAGAGACCCAGTACTTC
D: .
J: TRBJ2-5
size: .
V: TRBV18

CDR3: CASSLERNQPQHF
DNA: TGTGCCAGCAGCTTAGAACGCAATCAGCCCCAGCATTTT
D: .
J: TRBJ1-5
size: .
V: TRBV11-2

CDR3: CASSLSTGTEAFF
DNA: TGTGCCAGCAGCCTAAGCACGGGCACTGAAGCTTTCTTT
D: .
J: TRBJ1-1
size: .
V: TRBV7-8

CDR3: CASSPENTEAFF
DNA: TGTGCCAGCTCACCAGAAAACACTGAAGCTTTCTTT
D: .
J: TRBJ1-1
size: .
V: TRBV18

CDR3: CTSSQENKASGGRTPYEQYF
DNA: TGCACCAGCAGCCAAGAAAATAAGGCTAGCGGGGGCCGGACTCCCTACGAGCAGTACTTC
D: .
J: TRBJ2-7
size: once
V: TRBV1

CDR3: CASSDRDRGEAEQYF
DNA: TGTGCCAGCAGCGACAGGGACAGGGGGGAAGCCGAGCAGTACTTC
D: .
J: TRBJ2-7
size: .
V: TRBV21-1

CDR3: CASSQDTHPHYNEQFF
DNA: TGCGCCAGCAGCCAAGATACTCACCCCCATTACAATGAGCAGTTCTTC
D: .
J: TRBJ2-1
size: .
V: TRBV4-3